The 27 T cell receptor beta chains given below trace back to one sample, sequenced in a study of T cells in Graves' hyperthyroidism and ophthalmopathy. Authors of the study amplified TCR beta CDR3 regions from RNA transcripts. Researchers ran a first-round RT-PCR on the TCR CDR3 using the HTBI primer set. One entry per CDR3 protein, called by TCRdb with MiXCR from the multiplex PCR reads. The data contain some 760,000 distinct CDR3 sequences, approximately 15% of them singletons. Material: blood. These receptors were taken from a woman younger than 30 with Graves' hyperthyroidism.

The chain uses TRBV4-3 and TRBJ1-4; perhaps TRBD1 as D (5 bases). The ends were cut back, 5 bases at V and 5 bases at J, with 12 bases in the middle. Germline CDR1 LGHNA, CDR2 YSLEER. This CDR3 comprises 14 residues. The CDR3 sequence is CASSFEGRNEKLFF. The CDR3 DNA follows: TGCGCCAGCAGCTTCGAGGGGCGGAATGAAAAACTGTTTTTT.

This clonotype has ten or more counts. This sequence joins TRBV20-1 and TRBJ1-6, with D perhaps matching TRBD1 (6 bases). Germline CDR1 is DFQATT and CDR2 is SNEGSKA (reference sequence). Trimming removed 3 bases at V and 7 bases at J, with 19 bases between. The CDR3 length is 16 residues. The CDR3, as DNA: TGCAGTGCTAGGCCCCCTAACAGGGTGAACAATTCACCCCTCCACTTT. Its protein product is CSARPPNRVNNSPLHF.

This clonotype came up many times. The chain uses TRBV12-3 or TRBV12-4 and TRBJ2-2; 8 bases match TRBD2. The CDR3 spans 14 residues. The V segment lost 3 bases and the J segment 4 bases; nucleotides outside the gene matches: 1. Here the CDR3 DNA reads TGTGCCAGCAGTTTGGCGGGAGGCACCGGGGAGCTGTTTTTT. It encodes CASSLAGGTGELFF.

A few counts support this clonotype. This chain connects TRBV2 to TRBJ2-5; D gene ambiguous. CDR3 size: 14 residues. Germline V CDR1 and CDR2: SNHLY, FYNNEI. Trimming shortened V by 3 bases and J by 1 base, and 9 bases separated the two germline ends. CDR3 loop: CASSDRDAQETQYF. The CDR3 DNA reads TGTGCCAGCAGTGACCGCGACGCCCAAGAGACCCAGTACTTC.

The rearrangement joins TRBV19 to TRBJ2-1; D call uncertain. CDR1 and CDR2 (germline): LNHDA, SQIVND (reference sequence). V was clipped by 3 bases and J by 0 bases, with 9 bases between them. This CDR3 comprises 15 residues. CDR3 protein: CASSILLSSYNEQFF. In nucleotides, the CDR3 is TGTGCCAGTAGTATTTTGTTGAGCTCCTACAATGAGCAGTTCTTC.

In the case of this clonotype: A much larger clonotype is one base distant, so this may be a read error. This rearrangement joins TRBV20-1 to TRBJ2-7; 10 bases fit TRBD1. Per germline, CDR1 DFQATT and CDR2 SNEGSKA (reference sequence). The CDR3 totals 16 residues. The J segment lost 3 bases and the V segment lost 2 bases, leaving 10 bases of the junction unmatched. For the CDR3, the DNA is TGCAGTGCTAGATCCCTGGGACAGGGGCCCCTCTACGAGCAGTACTTC. Translating gives CSARSLGQGPLYEQYF.

This clonotype has more than one count but fewer than ten. This chain connects TRBV19 to TRBJ2-5, with D possibly TRBD2 on 5 matching bases. V gave up 5 bases and J gave up 5 bases, with 15 bases separating them. There are 14 residues in the CDR3. Germline CDR1 and CDR2: LNHDA and SQIVND (reference sequence). CDR3 DNA: TGTGCCAGTAGTCCCCTTGTGGGAGTGGAGACCCAGTACTTC. Translated, it gives CASSPLVGVETQYF.

This clonotype was counted only a few times. The V gene is TRBV20-1, the J gene TRBJ2-3, with D unclear. Germline loops: CDR1 DFQATT, CDR2 SNEGSKA (reference sequence). This CDR3 comprises 12 residues. The CDR3 reads CSRATSTDTQYF. The CDR3 DNA reads TGCAGCCGGGCAACCTCGACAGATACGCAGTATTTT.

This clonotype was observed a single time. The genes are TRBV4-2 and TRBJ2-7; D gene unclear. From germline, CDR1 is LGHNA and CDR2 YNFKEQ. V lost 0 bases and J 6 bases, leaving 12 bases between the germline ends. The CDR3 is 14 amino acids. CDR3: CASSQDGRSVEQYF. The CDR3 DNA sequence: TGTGCCAGCAGCCAAGACGGCCGAAGCGTCGAGCAGTACTTC.

This clonotype was counted a few times. This chain joins TRBV9 and TRBJ2-7, with a weak D call TRBD2 (5 bases). V lost 7 bases to trimming and J lost 4 bases, with 18 bases between them. The germline V gene encodes CDR1 SGDLS and CDR2 YYNGEE. This CDR3 is built from 14 residues. The CDR3 protein is CASSKAALSYEQYF. CDR3 sequence (DNA): TGTGCCAGCTCTAAAGCGGCCCTCTCTTACGAGCAGTACTTC.

J is TRBJ2-1 and V is TRBV19, with TRBD2 identical over 12 bases. The germline gives CDR1 LNHDA, CDR2 SQIVND (reference sequence). The CDR3 runs 15 residues. Trimming took 4 bases from V and 7 from J; bases not matched to a gene: 5. CDR3 sequence (DNA): TGTGCCAGTAGTAAACTAGCGGGAGGAGGAAATGAGCAGTTCTTC. Its translation is CASSKLAGGGNEQFF.

The J gene is TRBJ1-4, the V gene TRBV10-2; 9 nucleotides align to TRBD1. Trimming cost V 4 bases and J 5 bases; bases outside gene matches: 8. This CDR3 has 16 residues. Germline assignment: CDR1 WSHSY and CDR2 SAAADI. CDR3 DNA: TGCGCCAGCAGTGGTCTAATAGGACAGGGGAATGAAAAACTGTTTTTT. This sequence encodes CASSGLIGQGNEKLFF.

The genes are TRBV9 and TRBJ1-2; D gene ambiguous. V lost 0 bases and J 4 bases, leaving 13 bases between the germline ends. Germline V lookup: CDR1 SGDLS, CDR2 YYNGEE. The CDR3 loop spans 15 amino acids. The CDR3 DNA is TGTGCCAGCAGCGTAGATCTCCGGCGGGGCTATGGCTACACCTTC. This translates into CASSVDLRRGYGYTF.

The CDR3 protein is CSARDPAAQYF. DNA for the CDR3: TGCAGTGCTAGAGACCCCGCCGCGCAGTACTTC. V is TRBV20-1 and J is TRBJ2-7; no clear D gene. The CDR3 spans 11 residues. The V end lost 0 bases, the J end lost 9 bases, and 9 bases lay between the germline ends. Germline CDR1 DFQATT, CDR2 SNEGSKA (reference sequence).

At least ten counts were recorded for this clonotype. V and J are TRBV20-1 and TRBJ2-1; 8 bases line up with TRBD2. Germline assignment: CDR1 DFQATT and CDR2 SNEGSKA (reference sequence). Trimming at V came to 0 bases and at J to 4 bases, leaving 11 bases not matched to a gene. This CDR3 contains 17 residues. As DNA, the CDR3 is TGCAGTGCTAGAGAGGGGCGGGGACTAGTGGGGTACAATGAGCAGTTCTTC. Its translation: CSAREGRGLVGYNEQFF.

This chain connects TRBV7-2 to TRBJ2-1; D not resolved. Looked up from germline, CDR1 is SGHTA and CDR2 is FQGNSA. The CDR3 spans 13 residues. Trimming took off 4 bases at V and 6 bases at J, with 10 bases between the two ends. CDR3 sequence reads: CASSWGIGNEQFF. As DNA, the CDR3 is TGTGCCAGCAGCTGGGGAATCGGCAATGAGCAGTTCTTC.

This clonotype has only a few counts. This chain links TRBV15 with TRBJ1-5, with D uncertain. CDR3 length: 12 residues. Germline CDR1 is LNHNV and CDR2 is YYDKDF (reference sequence). Trimming cost V 4 bases and J 4 bases, with 5 bases left between them. CDR3 DNA sequence: TGTGCCACCAGCACGTGGAATCAGCCCCAGCATTTT. Residues: CATSTWNQPQHF.

V gene TRBV6-1 combines with J gene TRBJ2-1; D possibly uses TRBD1 or TRBD2 (5 bases each). CDR3 length: 15 amino acids. CDR1 is MNHNS, CDR2 SASEGT, per germline. Deletions cut 5 bases from V and 4 bases from J, with 15 bases between. This CDR3 is CASSSHTEGYNEQFF. DNA for the CDR3: TGTGCCAGCAGTTCTCACACAGAGGGGTACAATGAGCAGTTCTTC.

The rearrangement joins TRBV9 to TRBJ1-6, with 7 bases that match TRBD1. The CDR3 is 14 residues long. V lost 1 base to trimming and J lost 6 bases; unmatched junction nucleotides: 1. CDR1 is SGDLS, CDR2 YYNGEE, per germline. In nucleotides, the CDR3 is TGTGCCAGCAGCGTAAAGGGGGCTAATTCACCCCTCCACTTT. Translating gives CASSVKGANSPLHF.

Remarks on this clonotype: A much larger clone lies a single base off, so this may be a read error. The rearrangement uses TRBV7-9 and TRBJ2-2; 11 bases line up with TRBD2. The junction had 8 bases not matched to a gene; V was cut back by 6 bases and J by 2 bases. Looked up from germline, CDR1 is SEHNR and CDR2 is FQNEAQ (reference sequence). This CDR3 is 17 amino acids long. CDR3 sequence: CASRPRLAGLNTGELFF. The CDR3 DNA sequence: TGTGCCAGCAGACCAAGACTAGCGGGACTAAACACCGGGGAGCTGTTTTTT. The full variable domain, completed using reference TRBV7-9 and TRBJ2-2, is DTGVSQNPRHKITKRGQNVTFRCDPISEHNRLYWYRQTLGQGPEFLTYFQNEAQLEKSRLLSDRFSAERPKGSFSTLEIQRTEQGDSAMYLCASRPRLAGLNTGELFFGEGSRLTVL.

This clonotype has ten or more counts. The V gene is TRBV11-2, the J gene TRBJ2-3; D might be TRBD1 or TRBD2, each matching 6 bases. Germline CDR1 is SGHAT and CDR2 is FQNNGV. Trimming cost V 5 bases and J 6 bases, with 21 bases left between them. The CDR3 length is 16 residues. The CDR3 sequence: CASSPPGGEEFDTQYF. The CDR3 coding sequence is TGTGCCAGCAGCCCCCCCGGGGGCGAGGAATTCGATACGCAGTATTTT.

This clonotype appeared many times. The genes are TRBV20-1 and TRBJ1-1, with D possibly being TRBD1 (6 bases). CDR3 size: 11 residues. Germline loops: CDR1 DFQATT, CDR2 SNEGSKA (reference sequence). Trimming took off 3 bases at V and 8 bases at J, with 10 bases between the two ends. CDR3 in amino acids: CSARLTGEAFF. The CDR3 coding sequence is TGCAGTGCTAGGCTGACAGGCGAAGCTTTCTTT.

The chain couples TRBV7-8 to TRBJ1-6; no definite D call. The CDR3 contains 15 residues. The germline V and J ends were trimmed by 5 bases and 9 bases, with 17 bases remaining between them. The germline V gene encodes CDR1 SGHVS and CDR2 FQNEAQ. CDR3 nucleotide sequence: TGTGCCAGCAGCCCTATGGTCGGGGATTTTTCACCCCTCCACTTT. This sequence encodes CASSPMVGDFSPLHF.

The chain combines TRBV12-3 or TRBV12-4 with TRBJ2-1, with D uncertain. Trimming stripped 4 bases from V and 1 base from J, with 8 bases between. The CDR3 has 14 residues. CDR3 sequence reads: CASSSTESYNEQFF. CDR3 in DNA: TGTGCCAGCAGTTCAACCGAATCCTACAATGAGCAGTTCTTC.

This sequence joins TRBV28 and TRBJ2-3, with 10 bases that match TRBD1. With V trimmed by 6 bases and J by 1 base, 10 bases remained unmatched. The CDR3 sequence is 17 residues long. Germline loops: CDR1 MDHEN, CDR2 SYDVKM. This CDR3 is CASSTPEGTGGTDTQYF. The CDR3 DNA follows: TGTGCCAGCAGCACCCCCGAGGGGACAGGGGGCACAGATACGCAGTATTTT.

This clonotype has only a few counts. This chain connects TRBV14 to TRBJ2-7, with TRBD1 matching over 7 bases. Germline V gene data show CDR1 as SGHDN and CDR2 as FVKESK. The CDR3 runs 15 residues. After removal of 3 bases from V and 5 bases from J, the junction contained 10 bases not matched to a gene. The CDR3 DNA follows: TGTGCCAGCAGCCAGTTTACAGGGGTTTCCAACGAGCAGTACTTC. As protein: CASSQFTGVSNEQYF.

This clonotype was recorded at least ten times. This chain uses TRBV6-1 with TRBJ1-1; possibly TRBD1 for D (5 bases). Trimming took 7 bases from V and 0 from J, leaving 15 bases between them. This CDR3 spans 15 amino acids. Germline-derived CDR1 and CDR2 are MNHNS and SASEGT. CDR3 in amino acids: CASTPPGGLNTEAFF. CDR3 bases: TGTGCCAGCACCCCTCCTGGGGGTCTGAACACTGAAGCTTTCTTT.